Listed below are T cell receptor beta chains from one sample, sequenced in a study of blood T cell repertoires in COVID-19. Clones were sequenced by immunoSEQ multiplex PCR, and TCRdb holds only the in-frame ones, with some missing. The repertoire has about 160,000 clones, under 80% of them found once; the top ten carry approximately 2.6%. The specimen was peripheral blood. These receptors came from a man between 65 and 85 years old with acute or convalescent COVID-19. CDR3s include the opening cysteine and the closing phenylalanine or tryptophan. A D gene is named only where the DNA matches it firmly. Not all rows give a size; the values are once, few, many and, for expanded clones, a class.

>NA|TRBV24-1|TRBD1|TRBJ2-2
TGTGCCACCAGTGAAGGAAGGGATTGGACAGGGGCCGGGGAGCTGTTTTTT
CATSEGRDWTGAGELFF
>NA|TRBV7-8|NA|TRBJ1-5
TGTGCCAGTTGCGGGGCAGGGAGGGATAGCAATCAGCCCCAGCATTTT
CASCGAGRDSNQPQHF
>NA|TRBV6-5|NA|TRBJ1-2
TGTGCCAGCAGAGCAACGGGGTCCCTTGCAGGCTACACCTTC
CASRATGSLAGYTF
>NA|TRBV28|NA|TRBJ2-4
TGTGCCAGCAGTAACCAGGGGGCCAAAAACATTCAGTACTTC
CASSNQGAKNIQYF
>NA|TRBV7-2|NA|TRBJ2-7
TGTGCCAGCAGCTTAGCGAGGGAGCGGAGCCCCTACGAGCAGTACTTC
CASSLARERSPYEQYF
>NA|TRBV7-8|TRBD2|TRBJ2-7
TGTGCCAGCAGCCTGAGGCGGACTAGCGGGCATTACGAGCAGTACTTC
CASSLRRTSGHYEQYF
>few|TRBV5-1|TRBD1|TRBJ2-7
TGCGCCAGCAGCTTGCCGGGACAGGGTGGCGAGCAGTACTTC
CASSLPGQGGEQYF
>few|TRBV19|TRBD1|TRBJ2-3
TGTGCCAGTAGTATCATGGGACAGGGTGTGACAGATACGCAGTATTTT
CASSIMGQGVTDTQYF
>NA|TRBV7-2|TRBD1|TRBJ1-6
TGTGCCAGCAGCCCCCCGGGACAGGGTTATTCACCCCTCCACTTT
CASSPPGQGYSPLHF
>NA|TRBV5-4|TRBD1|TRBJ2-3
TGTGCCAGCAGCTTTCGGACAGGGGCGGTAGATACGCAGTATTTT
CASSFRTGAVDTQYF
>NA|TRBV3-1/TRBV3-2|TRBD1|TRBJ1-2
TGTGCCAGCAGCCACCCAGGACAGGGCGGGGATGGCTACACCTTC
CASSHPGQGGDGYTF
>once|TRBV30|NA|TRBJ2-2
TGTGCCTGGAGTCGGGTTTCGAACACCGGGGAGCTGTTTTTT
CAWSRVSNTGELFF
>NA|TRBV4-3|TRBD2|TRBJ2-1
TGCGCCAGCAGCCAGCAAGCGGGGGGCCTGGGAAATGAGCAGTTCTTC
CASSQQAGGLGNEQFF
>NA|TRBV6-1|TRBD2|TRBJ2-4
TGTGCCAGCAGTGAATACCCCCCGGGGGGACTAGCCAAAAACATTCAGTACTTC
CASSEYPPGGLAKNIQYF
>NA|TRBV2|TRBD1|TRBJ1-5
TGTGCCAGCAGCGGGACAGTTGCCGAGGGGCAGCCCCAGCATTTT
CASSGTVAEGQPQHF
>NA|TRBV29-1|NA|TRBJ1-1
TGCAGCATTTCAGGGGTATTGAACACTGAAGCTTTCTTT
CSISGVLNTEAFF
>NA|TRBV14|TRBD1|TRBJ1-2
TGTGCCAGCAGCCAAGTTCCACAGGGGGCGCGCACCTTC
CASSQVPQGARTF
>NA|TRBV27|TRBD2|TRBJ2-1
TGTGCCAGCAGTTTAAGGAGTACTAGCGGGCACAATGAGCAGTTCTTC
CASSLRSTSGHNEQFF
>NA|TRBV11-3|TRBD2|TRBJ2-7
TGTGCCAGCGGGAGGGCCTACGAGCAGTACTTC
CASGRAYEQYF
>NA|TRBV15|TRBD2|TRBJ2-3
TGTGCCACCAGCAGCACACTAGCGGGTTGGGAAGATACGCAGTATTTT
CATSSTLAGWEDTQYF
>NA|TRBV11-2|NA|TRBJ1-1
TGTGCCAGCAGCCCCTTACGGGGGGTGACTGAAGCTTTCTTT
CASSPLRGVTEAFF
>NA|TRBV18|NA|TRBJ1-3
TGTGCCAGCTCACCGAAGGGGTCTGGAAACACCATATATTTT
CASSPKGSGNTIYF
>few|TRBV27|TRBD2|TRBJ2-1
TGTGCCAGCAGTCTCCTCGGACTAGCGGGAGGGCCGAGCTCCTACAATGAGCAGTTCTTC
CASSLLGLAGGPSSYNEQFF
>NA|TRBV7-9|TRBD2|TRBJ2-3
TGTGCCAGCAGCTTAGGCCTAGACGGGGGGGATACGCAGTATTTT
CASSLGLDGGDTQYF
>NA|TRBV7-8|NA|TRBJ1-2
TGTGCCAGCAGCTTAGGTACAGGTGGCTACACCTTC
CASSLGTGGYTF
>few|TRBV5-1|NA|TRBJ2-7
TGCGCCAGCAGCGCTGCTAGCGTCTCTGTCCACGAGCAGTACTTC
CASSAASVSVHEQYF
>NA|TRBV7-2|TRBD2|TRBJ2-5
TGTGCCAGCAGCTTGCTTGCGAGCGGGAGAGAGACCCAGTACTTC
CASSLLASGRETQYF
>NA|TRBV5-1|NA|TRBJ1-4
TGCGCCAGCAGCTCCGGATCGGTCTCGCGGCGTGAAAAACTGTTTTTT
CASSSGSVSRREKLFF
>NA|TRBV2|TRBD1|TRBJ1-2
TGTGCCAGCAGTGAAGGCAGGGGGAACTATGGCTACACCTTC
CASSEGRGNYGYTF
>NA|TRBV5-1|NA|TRBJ1-1
TGCGCCAGCAGCTTGGACGGTACGAACACTGAAGCTTTCTTT
CASSLDGTNTEAFF
>few|TRBV20-1|TRBD2|TRBJ2-1
TGCAGTGCTAGTATAGGGCTAGCGGGTTACAATGAGCAGTTCTTC
CSASIGLAGYNEQFF